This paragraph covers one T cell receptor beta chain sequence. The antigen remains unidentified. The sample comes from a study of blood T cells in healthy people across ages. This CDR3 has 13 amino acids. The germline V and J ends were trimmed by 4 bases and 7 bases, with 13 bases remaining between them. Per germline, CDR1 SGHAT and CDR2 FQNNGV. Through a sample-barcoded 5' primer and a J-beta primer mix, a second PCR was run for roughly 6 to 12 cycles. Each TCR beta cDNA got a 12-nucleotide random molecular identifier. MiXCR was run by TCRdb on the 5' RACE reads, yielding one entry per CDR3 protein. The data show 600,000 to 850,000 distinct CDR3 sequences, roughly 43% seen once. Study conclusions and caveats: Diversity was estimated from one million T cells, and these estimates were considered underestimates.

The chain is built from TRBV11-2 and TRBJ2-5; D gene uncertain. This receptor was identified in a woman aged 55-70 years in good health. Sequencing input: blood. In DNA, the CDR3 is TGTGCCAGCAGCTCTGAGCGCCCGGGGACCCAGTACTTC. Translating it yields CASSSERPGTQYF.